A single sample is the source of the 24 T cell receptor beta chains below, sequenced in a study of OX40 agonist ivuxolimab in advanced cancers. This table comes from immunoSEQ multiplex PCR, and its TCRdb copy is limited to in-frame clones, with some not included. The data contain some 74,000 clones, roughly 83% of them singletons. The sequenced sample was CD4+ or CD8+ T cells sorted from blood, obtained in a trial of the OX40 agonist ivuxolimab. The receptors stem from an adult with an advanced solid tumor such as melanoma, head and neck, liver or kidney cancer.

CDR3: CASSVTPDLAEGLAGVKTQYF. The CDR3 nucleotides read TGTGCCAGCAGCGTTACTCCCGATTTAGCAGAGGGACTAGCGGGAGTGAAGACCCAGTACTTC. This chain links TRBV7-6 with TRBJ2-5, with 14 bases fitting TRBD2. CDR3 size: 21 residues. The V segment lost 5 bases and the J segment 6 bases; nucleotides outside the gene matches: 23. Germline CDR1 reads SGHVS; CDR2 reads FNYEAQ.

The rearrangement uses TRBV7-2 and TRBJ2-2, with 7 bases fitting TRBD2. CDR1 is SGHTA, CDR2 FQGNSA, per germline. This CDR3 contains 14 residues. J lost 7 bases, V lost 6 bases, and 8 bases had no gene match. This chain's CDR3 is CASRMAGVIGELFF. In DNA, the CDR3 is TGTGCCAGCAGAATGGCGGGAGTGATCGGGGAGCTGTTTTTT. Supplemented by reference TRBV7-2 and TRBJ2-2, the full variable domain reads GAGVSQSPSNKVTEKGKDVELRCDPISGHTALYWYRQSLGQGLEFLIYFQGNSAPDKSGLPSDRFSAERTGGSVSTLTIQRTQQEDSAVYLCASRMAGVIGELFFGEGSRLTVL.

The chain joins TRBV15 to TRBJ1-5, with D possibly being TRBD1 (5 bases). Trimming cost V 1 base and J 11 bases, with 21 bases left between them. Germline values: CDR1 LNHNV, CDR2 YYDKDF (reference sequence). The CDR3 extends over 16 amino acids. CDR3 bases: TGTGCCACCAGCAGAGTAGGGACTCAAGGAGGGGAGGCCCAGCATTTT. Translated: CATSRVGTQGGEAQHF. Supplemented by reference TRBV15 and TRBJ1-5, the full variable domain reads DAMVIQNPRYQVTQFGKPVTLSCSQTLNHNVMYWYQQKSSQAPKLLFHYYDKDFNNEADTPDNFQSRRPNTSFCFLDIRSPGLGDTAMYLCATSRVGTQGGEAQHFGDGTRLSIL.

This chain connects TRBV6-5 to TRBJ1-5; D is uncertain. V was shortened by 0 bases and J by 11 bases, with 11 bases between the two germline ends. Per germline, CDR1 MNHEY and CDR2 SVGAGI. CDR3 length: 13 amino acids. The CDR3 loop reads CASSYSKERAQHF. In nucleotides, the CDR3 is TGTGCCAGCAGTTACTCGAAGGAACGGGCCCAGCATTTT.

The gene calls are TRBV25-1 and TRBJ2-7, with 9 bases matching TRBD1. The CDR3 consists of 14 residues. Germline V gives CDR1 MGHDK, CDR2 SYGVNS. The ends lost 6 bases at V and 6 bases at J; junction bases unmatched: 9. The CDR3 region is CASSPGTGLLEQYF. The CDR3 DNA follows: TGTGCCAGCAGCCCGGGGACAGGGTTACTCGAGCAGTACTTC.

V is TRBV21-1 and J is TRBJ2-7; the D segment call TRBD2 is taken from the table without a DNA check. TRBV21-1 is marked as a pseudogene. This CDR3 is 16 amino acids long. DNA of the CDR3: TGTGCCAGTACGGATCTAGCGGGAGGTTCCTACTACGAGCAGTACTTC. Protein product: CASTDLAGGSYYEQYF.

V is TRBV23-1 and J is TRBJ1-5; D is perhaps TRBD1 (5 bases). TRBV23-1 is annotated as an ORF whose role is uncertain. This CDR3 region has 16 residues. Trimming took off 6 bases at V and 0 bases at J, with 15 bases between the two ends. The CDR3 protein is CASRRGARDSNQPQHF. CDR3 nucleotides: TGCGCCAGCAGGAGAGGGGCGAGGGATAGCAATCAGCCCCAGCATTTT.

This clone occurred a few times. The CDR3 is CASSFYSQEDSPLHF. CDR3 DNA: TGTGCCAGCAGCTTTTACAGCCAAGAGGATTCACCCCTCCACTTT. The V gene is TRBV5-5, the J gene TRBJ1-6; D is unresolved. CDR1 is SGHKS and CDR2 is YYEKEE in the germline V gene (reference sequence). V gave up 2 bases and J gave up 8 bases, with 14 bases separating them. This CDR3 comprises 15 residues.

V usage is TRBV20-1 and J usage is TRBJ1-1; D gene ambiguous. Germline CDR1 reads DFQATT; CDR2 reads SNEGSKA (reference sequence). The CDR3 loop spans 11 amino acids. V lost 3 bases and J lost 8, with 10 bases in between. The CDR3 spells CSARVDLEAFF. Here the CDR3 DNA reads TGCAGTGCTAGGGTCGACTTAGAAGCTTTCTTT.

The CDR3 nucleotides read TGTGCCAGCAGCGGTCAGGGGGCGGCTGGAAACACCATATATTTT. Encoded protein: CASSGQGAAGNTIYF. The J gene is TRBJ1-3, the V gene TRBV2, with TRBD1 matching 8 bases. Germline V gene sequence: CDR1 SNHLY, CDR2 FYNNEI. The CDR3 runs to 15 residues. Germline trimming cut 6 bases from V and 2 bases from J; bases unmatched to any gene: 6.

The rearrangement links TRBV5-5 to TRBJ2-3; 14 nucleotides line up with TRBD2. This CDR3 has 19 residues. Per germline, CDR1 SGHKS and CDR2 YYEKEE (reference sequence). The V and J ends lost 0 bases and 6 bases, in that order; junction bases with no gene match: 12. The DNA for the CDR3 is TGTGCCAGCAGCTTGGCTAGAGCGGGACTAGCGGGAGTTGTGGATACGCAGTATTTT. Encoded protein: CASSLARAGLAGVVDTQYF.

The genes are TRBV5-1 and TRBJ2-2; D perhaps matches TRBD1 (5 bases). The CDR3 sequence is 16 residues long. The V and J ends lost 4 bases and 3 bases respectively, with 16 bases between them. CDR1 is SGHRS, CDR2 YFSETQ, per germline. CDR3 region: CASSRSLGRDTGELFF. Written as DNA, the CDR3 is TGCGCCAGCAGCCGATCTCTGGGGCGCGACACCGGGGAGCTGTTTTTT. The full variable domain, completed using reference TRBV5-1 and TRBJ2-2, is KAGVTQTPRYLIKTRGQQVTLSCSPISGHRSVSWYQQTPGQGLQFLFEYFSETQRNKGNFPGRFSGRQFSNSRSEMNVSTLELGDSALYLCASSRSLGRDTGELFFGEGSRLTVL.

The chain couples TRBV10-1 to TRBJ2-2, with 9 nucleotides matching TRBD1. Germline assignment: CDR1 WNHNN and CDR2 SYGVQD (reference sequence). This CDR3 contains 15 residues. The J segment lost 1 base and the V segment lost 10 bases, leaving 7 bases of the junction unmatched. CDR3 sequence: CANKQGALNTGELFF. The CDR3 nucleotides read TGCGCCAACAAACAGGGGGCCCTGAACACCGGGGAGCTGTTTTTT.

This chain links TRBV15 with TRBJ2-5; D call uncertain. The germline V gene encodes CDR1 LNHNV and CDR2 YYDKDF (reference sequence). V was shortened by 0 bases and J by 4 bases, with 9 bases between the two germline ends. This CDR3 comprises 14 residues. The CDR3 sequence: CATSRDTDGETQYF. CDR3 bases: TGTGCCACCAGCAGAGACACCGACGGAGAGACCCAGTACTTC.

On this clone itself: A junction end diverges from the germline sequence, so it may reflect a read error. The rearrangement uses TRBV5-1 and TRBJ2-7; TRBD2 is a possible D gene (5 bases). From germline, CDR1 is SGHRS and CDR2 YFSETQ. The CDR3 has 10 amino acids. The CDR3 is CASSGRRRDF. CDR3 nucleotide sequence: TGCGCCAGCTCAGGCCGGAGGAGAGACTTC.

On this clone: The junction departs from germline at one end; a sequencing error may be responsible. The chain's CDR3 is CASSSGTGLGTQYF. CDR3 bases: TGTGCTAGCAGCTCCGGGACAGGGTTAGGGACCCAGTACTTC. The chain has TRBV7-7 and TRBJ2-5; 9 nucleotides line up with TRBD1. CDR3 length: 14 amino acids. Germline assignment: CDR1 SSHAT and CDR2 FNYEAQ (reference sequence). The full variable domain, in which reference TRBV7-7 and TRBJ2-5 provide the parts outside the CDR3, is GAGVSQSPRYKVTKRGQDVTLRCDPISSHATLYWYQQALGQGPEFLTYFNYEAQPDKSGLPSDRFSAERPEGSISTLTIQRTEQRDSAMYRCASSSGTGLGTQYFGPGTRLLVL.

The chain joins TRBV6-5 to TRBJ2-7; D remains ambiguous. The V and J ends lost 8 bases and 6 bases respectively, with 17 bases between them. This CDR3 is built from 13 residues. Germline CDR1 MNHEY, CDR2 SVGAGI. In DNA, the CDR3 is TGTGCCAGCTCCGATGGGGTACGGGTCGAGCAGTACTTC. It yields the protein CASSDGVRVEQYF.

This chain links TRBV18 with TRBJ1-1; weak D call: TRBD1 (5 bases). Looked up from germline, CDR1 is KGHSH and CDR2 is LQKENI. The CDR3 runs 15 residues. V was clipped by 0 bases and J by 0 bases, with 8 bases between them. CDR3 in amino acids: CASSPPGLLNTEAFF. The CDR3 region has the DNA TGTGCCAGCTCACCACCGGGGCTTTTGAACACTGAAGCTTTCTTT.

The rearrangement uses TRBV19 and TRBJ1-5; no definite D call. This CDR3 region has 13 residues. V dropped 5 bases and J dropped 7 bases, with 12 bases sitting between them. The germline V gene has CDR1 LNHDA and CDR2 SQIVND (reference sequence). The CDR3 region has the DNA TGTGCCAGTAGTTCCTCAGCGGAACAGCCCCAGCATTTT. Translation gives CASSSSAEQPQHF.

V gene TRBV6-6 combines with J gene TRBJ1-2; D is unresolved. The CDR3 is 14 amino acids. V was shortened by 4 bases and J by 5 bases, with 14 bases between the two germline ends. Germline V gene sequence: CDR1 MNHNY, CDR2 SVGAGI (reference sequence). CDR3 loop: CASSSEGRDYGYTF. Written as DNA, the CDR3 is TGTGCCAGCAGTTCGGAGGGCCGGGATTATGGCTACACCTTC.

This clone came up once. V and J are TRBV7-8 and TRBJ2-7, with D possibly being TRBD1 (6 bases). Germline V CDR1 and CDR2: SGHVS, FQNEAQ. This CDR3 has 14 residues. V gave up 5 bases and J gave up 1 base, with 12 bases separating them. This CDR3 reads CASSHRQGSYEQYF. For the CDR3, the DNA is TGTGCCAGCAGCCATAGGCAGGGGTCCTACGAGCAGTACTTC. Using reference TRBV7-8 and TRBJ2-7 for the parts outside the CDR3, the full variable domain is GAGVSQSPRYKVAKRGQDVALRCDPISGHVSLFWYQQALGQGPEFLTYFQNEAQLDKSGLPSDRFFAERPEGSVSTLKIQRTQQEDSAVYLCASSHRQGSYEQYFGPGTRLTVT.

The chain couples TRBV2 to TRBJ1-1; the D is unclear. The V gene lost 1 base and the J gene lost 4 bases, with 10 bases spanning the gap. Germline CDR1 SNHLY, CDR2 FYNNEI. The CDR3 runs 14 residues. The CDR3 loop is CASSEGALGTEAFF. The CDR3, as DNA: TGTGCCAGCAGTGAAGGGGCCTTAGGCACTGAAGCTTTCTTT.

The rearrangement links TRBV7-9 to TRBJ2-1; tentatively, D is TRBD2 (7 bases). Germline V CDR1 and CDR2: SEHNR, FQNEAQ (reference sequence). V was pared by 0 bases and J by 9 bases, with 12 bases between. The CDR3 covers 14 residues. The CDR3 reads CASSLAGGPVEQFF. CDR3 sequence (DNA): TGTGCCAGCAGCTTAGCGGGGGGGCCGGTTGAGCAGTTCTTC.

This rearrangement joins TRBV5-1 to TRBJ2-3; TRBD1 matches at 11 bases. This CDR3 comprises 15 residues. The trim removed 4 bases at V and 11 bases at J, leaving 12 bases unmatched. Germline loops: CDR1 SGHRS, CDR2 YFSETQ. The CDR3 DNA reads TGCGCCAGCAGCCCGGCGGGACAGGGGGTTTTTAGGCAGTATTTT. The encoded protein is CASSPAGQGVFRQYF.